This T cell receptor beta chain was sequenced in a study of early stage breast cancer tumors. On the study more broadly: Invasive lobular carcinomas made up about 30% of the 12 ER+/PR+/HER2- tumors. Study-level results: Most shared enriched TCRB sequences were commonly generated ones.

Points on this clone: Its matching antigen is unknown.

Each sample had two DNA replicates, 0.45 to 0.65 ug blood or about 1.5 ug tissue. Sequencing was performed with immunoSEQ multiplex PCR; in TCRdb, only in-frame clones are kept and a portion is missing. The table lists approximately 30,000 clones, 80% of them singletons. The source of this sequence is a person between 60 and 69 years old with breast cancer. The sequenced material came from blood.

CDR3 protein: CASQNRQGGRNEKLFF. The CDR3 DNA reads TGTGCCTCCCAAAATAGACAGGGGGGGAGGAATGAAAAACTGTTTTTT. V and J are TRBV15 and TRBJ1-4, with 9 bases aligning to TRBD1. The J segment lost 5 bases and the V segment lost 11 bases, leaving 15 bases of the junction unmatched. The CDR3 totals 16 residues. The germline gives CDR1 LNHNV, CDR2 YYDKDF (reference sequence).